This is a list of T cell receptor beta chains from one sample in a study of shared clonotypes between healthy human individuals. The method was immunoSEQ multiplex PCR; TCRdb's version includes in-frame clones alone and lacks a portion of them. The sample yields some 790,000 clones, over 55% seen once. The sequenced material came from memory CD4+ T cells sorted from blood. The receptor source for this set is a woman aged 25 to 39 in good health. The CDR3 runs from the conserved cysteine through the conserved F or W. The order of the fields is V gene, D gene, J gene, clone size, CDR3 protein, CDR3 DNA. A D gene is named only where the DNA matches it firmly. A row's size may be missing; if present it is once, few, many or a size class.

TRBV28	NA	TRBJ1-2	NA	CASTRAGNGPSYGYTF	TGTGCCAGCACTCGGGCAGGGAATGGACCCTCCTATGGCTACACCTTC
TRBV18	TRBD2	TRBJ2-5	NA	CASSPGLAGGLAGETQYF	TGTGCCAGCTCACCAGGGCTAGCGGGAGGACTCGCCGGGGAGACCCAGTACTTC
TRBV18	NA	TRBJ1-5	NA	CASSPDRNQPQHF	TGTGCCAGCTCACCAGATAGGAATCAGCCCCAGCATTTT
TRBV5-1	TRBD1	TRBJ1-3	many	CASSFSAGGAGNTIYF	TGCGCCAGCAGCTTCTCGGCAGGGGGCGCGGGAAACACCATATATTTT
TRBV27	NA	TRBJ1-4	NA	CASSLIARGRNEKLFF	TGTGCCAGCAGTTTAATCGCCCGGGGTCGGAATGAAAAACTGTTTTTT
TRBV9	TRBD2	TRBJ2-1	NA	CASSVVSGTSGIEQFF	TGTGCCAGCAGCGTAGTTTCCGGGACTAGCGGAATTGAGCAGTTCTTC
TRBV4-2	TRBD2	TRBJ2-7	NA	CASKVSGTTSDEQYF	TGTGCCAGCAAGGTTTCGGGGACTACCTCAGACGAGCAGTACTTC
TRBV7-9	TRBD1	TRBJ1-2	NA	CASSHGQGYGYTF	TGTGCCAGCAGTCATGGACAGGGCTATGGCTACACCTTC
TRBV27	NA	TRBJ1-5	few	CASMKRYSNQPQHF	TGTGCCAGCATGAAAAGGTATAGCAATCAGCCCCAGCATTTT
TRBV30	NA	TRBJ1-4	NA	CAWSRNRVLGEKLFF	TGTGCCTGGAGTCGCAACAGGGTCTTGGGTGAAAAACTGTTTTTT
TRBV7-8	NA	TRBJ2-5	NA	CASSRPGGAGKETQYF	TGTGCCAGCAGCCGTCCAGGGGGAGCGGGAAAAGAGACCCAGTACTTC
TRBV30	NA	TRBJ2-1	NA	CAWRRGRLGNEQFF	TGTGCCTGGAGAAGGGGGAGACTGGGGAATGAGCAGTTCTTC
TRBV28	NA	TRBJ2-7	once	CASRLNHEQYF	TGTGCCAGCAGACTCAACCACGAGCAGTACTTC
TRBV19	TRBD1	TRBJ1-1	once	CASSSGTGVLGDTEAFF	TGTGCCAGTAGTTCCGGGACAGGGGTCCTGGGGGACACTGAAGCTTTCTTT
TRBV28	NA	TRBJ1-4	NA	CASSLKGPKLFF	TGTGCCAGCAGTTTAAAGGGGCCAAAACTGTTTTTT
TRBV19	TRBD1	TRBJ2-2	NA	CARIYRGFYTGELFF	TGTGCCAGGATATACAGGGGCTTTTACACCGGGGAGCTGTTTTTT
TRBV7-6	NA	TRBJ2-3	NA	CASSLGQGTDTQYF	TGTGCCAGCAGCTTAGGTCAGGGCACAGATACGCAGTATTTT
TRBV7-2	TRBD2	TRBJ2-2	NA	CASSLVLAENTGELFF	TGTGCCAGCAGCTTAGTCCTAGCGGAGAACACCGGGGAGCTGTTTTTT
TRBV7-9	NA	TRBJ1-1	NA	CASSSLTEAFF	TGTGCCAGCAGCTCCTTGACTGAAGCTTTCTTT
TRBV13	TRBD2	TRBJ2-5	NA	CASSLALAGVQETQYF	TGTGCCAGCAGCTTAGCGCTAGCGGGCGTTCAAGAGACCCAGTACTTC
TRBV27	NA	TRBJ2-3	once	CASSLSRADTQYF	TGTGCCAGCAGTTTATCAAGGGCAGATACGCAGTATTTT
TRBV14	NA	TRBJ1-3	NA	CASSQGAPVSSGNTIYF	TGTGCCAGCAGCCAAGGGGCCCCGGTGAGCTCTGGAAACACCATATATTTT
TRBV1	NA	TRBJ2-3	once	CTSSRLRSSTDTQYF	TGCACCAGCAGCCGACTCCGATCTAGCACAGATACGCAGTATTTT
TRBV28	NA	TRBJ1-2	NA	CASSLDGYGYTF	TGTGCCAGCAGTTTGGACGGATATGGCTACACCTTC
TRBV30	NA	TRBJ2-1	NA	CAWSGEEYNEQFF	TGTGCCTGGAGTGGAGAGGAATACAATGAGCAGTTCTTC
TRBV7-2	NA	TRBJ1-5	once	CASSLGVGLMGQPQHF	TGTGCCAGCAGCTTAGGCGTTGGGCTGATGGGTCAGCCCCAGCATTTT
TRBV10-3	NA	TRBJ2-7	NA	CAISESEASPYEQYF	TGTGCCATCAGTGAGTCAGAGGCTTCCCCCTACGAGCAGTACTTC
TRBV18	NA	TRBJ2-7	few	CASSPRTETYEQYF	TGTGCCAGCTCACCAAGGACAGAGACCTACGAGCAGTACTTC
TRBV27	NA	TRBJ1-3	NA	CASAHNRGNTIYF	TGTGCCAGCGCCCACAATAGAGGAAACACCATATATTTT
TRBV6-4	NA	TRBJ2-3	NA	CASSDATDTQYF	TGTGCCAGCAGTGACGCCACAGATACGCAGTATTTT
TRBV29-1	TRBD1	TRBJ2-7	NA	CSVGTGTGSYEQYF	TGCAGCGTTGGGACTGGGACAGGGAGCTACGAGCAGTACTTC
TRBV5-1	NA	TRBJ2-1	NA	CASSLASSSYNEQFF	TGCGCCAGCAGCTTGGCTAGTAGCTCCTACAATGAGCAGTTCTTC
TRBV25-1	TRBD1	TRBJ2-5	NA	CASSAALTGDQETQYF	TGTGCCAGCAGTGCAGCCCTCACAGGGGACCAAGAGACCCAGTACTTC
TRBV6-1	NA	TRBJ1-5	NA	CASSESAAQPQHF	TGTGCCAGCAGTGAATCGGCCGCTCAGCCCCAGCATTTT
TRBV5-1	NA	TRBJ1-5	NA	CASSLGGHQPQHF	TGCGCCAGCAGCTTGGGGGGCCATCAGCCCCAGCATTTT
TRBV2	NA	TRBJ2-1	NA	CASSERGSNYEQFF	TGTGCCAGCAGTGAGAGGGGATCAAATTATGAGCAGTTCTTC
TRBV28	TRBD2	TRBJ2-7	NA	CASSFRLAGVGEQYF	TGTGCCAGCAGTTTTAGGCTAGCGGGAGTAGGAGAGCAGTACTTC
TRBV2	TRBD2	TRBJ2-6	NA	CASTGLAGAPGANVLTF	TGTGCCAGCACCGGACTAGCGGGCGCTCCGGGGGCCAACGTCCTGACTTTC
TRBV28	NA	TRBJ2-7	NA	CASGPSGVSEQYF	TGTGCCAGCGGCCCGTCAGGAGTAAGTGAGCAGTACTTC
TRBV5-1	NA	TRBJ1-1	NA	CASSPGSASTEAFF	TGCGCCAGCAGCCCTGGGTCCGCGAGCACTGAAGCTTTCTTT
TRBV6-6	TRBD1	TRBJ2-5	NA	CASSRRQGAGETQYF	TGTGCCAGCAGTAGAAGACAGGGGGCAGGGGAGACCCAGTACTTC
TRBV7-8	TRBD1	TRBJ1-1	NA	CASSSPGGGPNTEAFF	TGTGCCAGCAGCTCGCCAGGGGGGGGTCCGAACACTGAAGCTTTCTTT
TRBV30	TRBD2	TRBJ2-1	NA	CAWRRLGGAYNEQFF	TGTGCCTGGCGACGCTTGGGGGGGGCCTACAATGAGCAGTTCTTC
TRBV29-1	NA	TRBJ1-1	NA	CSALQGNTEAFF	TGCAGCGCACTACAGGGAAACACTGAAGCTTTCTTT
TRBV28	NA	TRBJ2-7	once	CASSNSRGVGYEQYF	TGTGCCAGCAGTAATTCCAGGGGCGTCGGGTACGAGCAGTACTTC
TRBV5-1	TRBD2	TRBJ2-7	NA	CASRGTSGRAGEQYF	TGCGCCAGCAGAGGTACTAGCGGGAGAGCAGGCGAGCAGTACTTC
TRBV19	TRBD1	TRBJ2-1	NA	CASSMKTGVDEQFF	TGTGCCAGTAGTATGAAGACAGGGGTCGATGAGCAGTTCTTC
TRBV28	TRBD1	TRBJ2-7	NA	CASSPRGDRGPIWEQYF	TGTGCCAGCAGCCCAAGGGGGGACAGGGGACCTATTTGGGAGCAGTACTTC